The 8 T cell receptor beta chains below were found in one sample sequenced in a study of OX40 agonist ivuxolimab in advanced cancers. The repertoire was sequenced with immunoSEQ multiplex PCR; TCRdb's copy has only in-frame clones and lacks some. The table includes some 67,000 clones, approximately 90% detected once. Specimen: CD4+ or CD8+ T cells sorted from blood, collected in a trial of the OX40 agonist ivuxolimab. The source is an adult with an advanced solid tumor such as melanoma, head and neck, liver or kidney cancer.

V is TRBV7-9 and J is TRBJ1-1, with D maybe TRBD1 (5 bases). V was cut by 4 bases and J by 6 bases, with 15 bases left in between. The CDR3 has 14 residues. Germline lookup yields CDR1 SEHNR and CDR2 FQNEAQ (reference sequence). CDR3 in amino acids: CASSSPGQSAEAFF. The CDR3 region has the DNA TGTGCCAGCAGCTCCCCGGGGCAGAGCGCTGAAGCTTTCTTT.

The rearrangement joins TRBV2 to TRBJ2-3; no reliable D call. The ends were cut back, 7 bases at V and 6 bases at J, with 11 bases in the middle. Germline CDR1 is SNHLY and CDR2 is FYNNEI. CDR3 length: 12 amino acids. The chain's CDR3 is CASNQAGDTQYF. The CDR3 bases are TGTGCCAGCAACCAGGCTGGCGATACGCAGTATTTT.

This chain links TRBV19 with TRBJ1-2, with D perhaps matching TRBD1 (6 bases). CDR1 and CDR2 (germline): LNHDA, SQIVND (reference sequence). The CDR3 loop spans 17 amino acids. V lost 5 bases, J lost 4 bases, and 23 bases lay in between. The CDR3 DNA reads as TGTGCCAGTAGTGCCCGGGACAACCTTGCCCTGATCTATGGCTACACCTTC. Its protein is CASSARDNLALIYGYTF.

The V and J genes are TRBV11-3 and TRBJ2-6; TRBD1 matches at 8 bases. Per germline, CDR1 SGHNT and CDR2 YENEEA. The CDR3 is 19 residues long. J lost 0 bases, V lost 5 bases, and 12 bases had no gene match. The CDR3 DNA reads as TGTGCCAGCAGCCCTGGGCCGGGACAGGTTCTCTCTGGGGCCAACGTCCTGACTTTC. Its translation is CASSPGPGQVLSGANVLTF.

The genes are TRBV5-1 and TRBJ2-3; a weak D match, TRBD2 (5 bases). The germline V and J ends were trimmed by 0 bases and 3 bases, with 11 bases remaining between them. This CDR3 region has 15 residues. Germline-derived CDR1 and CDR2 are SGHRS and YFSETQ. The CDR3 coding sequence is TGCGCCAGCAGCTTGGCGGGGTTCGGTACAGATACGCAGTATTTT. It is translated as CASSLAGFGTDTQYF.

The chain uses TRBV29-1 and TRBJ1-2; the D gene is possibly TRBD1 (5 bases). CDR1 is SQVTM, CDR2 ANQGSEA, per germline. The CDR3 runs 13 residues. Deletions cut 4 bases from V and 5 bases from J, with 14 bases between. The CDR3 sequence: CSVGGQQGYGYTF. In DNA form, the CDR3 reads TGCAGCGTTGGTGGACAACAAGGGTATGGCTACACCTTC.

This sequence joins TRBV2 and TRBJ2-3; 7 bases line up with TRBD2. V lost 8 bases, J lost 0 bases, and 11 bases stayed unmatched. The germline CDR1 and CDR2 sequences are SNHLY and FYNNEI. This CDR3 comprises 16 residues. CDR3 region: CASGSSGATSTDTQYF. The DNA of the CDR3 is TGTGCCAGCGGATCGAGCGGGGCTACTAGCACAGATACGCAGTATTTT. Using reference TRBV2 and TRBJ2-3 for the parts outside the CDR3, the full variable domain is EPEVTQTPSHQVTQMGQEVILRCVPISNHLYFYWYRQILGQKVEFLVSFYNNEISEKSEIFDDQFSVERPDGSNFTLKIRSTKLEDSAMYFCASGSSGATSTDTQYFGPGTRLTVL.

The rearrangement links TRBV6-1 to TRBJ1-5; no reliable D call. CDR3 length equals 15 residues. The V end lost 0 bases, the J end lost 7 bases, and 13 bases lay between the germline ends. Germline CDR1 and CDR2: MNHNS and SASEGT. The CDR3 is CASSEALKERQPQHF. The CDR3 nucleotides are TGTGCCAGCAGTGAAGCGCTAAAGGAAAGGCAGCCCCAGCATTTT.